The clone carrying this T cell receptor (beta chain) was counted only a few times. The CDR3 spans 13 residues. The ends were cut back, 2 bases at V and 7 bases at J, with 13 bases in the middle. CDR1 and CDR2 (germline): SGHRS, YFSETQ. This entry is derived from a study of blood T cell repertoires in COVID-19. Libraries were prepared by immunoSEQ multiplex PCR; TCRdb keeps only in-frame clonotypes and omits some of them. The sample consists of under 150,000 clones, around 87% of them appearing once. Source material: peripheral blood. This TCR was recovered from a woman between 50 and 59 years old who had recovered from COVID-19. The chain recombines TRBV5-1 with TRBJ2-7; tentative D call: TRBD2 (5 bases). CDR3 DNA sequence: TGCGCCAGCAGCTTCGATGGTTCGGGGGAGCAGTACTTC. It specifies CASSFDGSGEQYF.